Sequencing of this T cell receptor beta chain was carried out in a study of vaccination and CD4 T cells after COVID-19. Across the study: Overlapping spike pools from SARS-CoV-2 and HCoV-NL63, HCoV-OC43 and HCoV-229E served as culture stimuli.

As concerns this clonotype: The antigen remains unidentified.

The treatment is: approximately 9-day PBMC culture with coronavirus spike peptide pools or control peptides (ViraFEST assay). Positive PCR results dated from March to December 2020, before the US Alpha, Beta and Delta variants. Study-level results: It was observed that, in convalescent patients, a median 86.3% of reactive clones arose only post-vaccination.

Once obtained from cultured CD4+ T cells, the DNA was sequenced using the Oncomine TCR Beta short-read assay. TCRdb used MiXCR to reprocess the PCR reads, holding one entry per CDR3 protein. Found here are about 17,000 distinct CDR3 sequences, roughly 60% of them singletons; the top ten hold approximately 10%. What was sequenced was CD4+ T cells from blood, cultured in vitro. This TCR derives from a human donor who had recovered from COVID-19.

The CDR3 region has the DNA TGTGCCAGCAGCCAAAACAGCCCCTCCAAAAACATTCAGTACTTC. Encoded protein: CASSQNSPSKNIQYF. The chain carries TRBV7-8 and TRBJ2-4, with D unclear. The germline V gene encodes CDR1 SGHVS and CDR2 FQNEAQ. The V end lost 5 bases, the J end lost 2 bases, and 13 bases lay between the germline ends. CDR3 length: 15 amino acids.